This T cell receptor beta chain emerged from a study of cytomegalovirus exposure and HLA in healthy donors. Study findings and constraints: Overall, about 160 TCR beta chains were annotated as cytomegalovirus-associated. Reports showed the classifier diagnosing cytomegalovirus status with high specificity and sensitivity.

V was clipped by 1 base and J by 1 base, with 7 bases between them. The CDR3 runs 14 residues. Germline V gene sequence: CDR1 LNHDA, CDR2 SQIVND (reference sequence). This clone was seen a few times. What it binds is not known. Measured with immunoSEQ multiplex PCR; TCRdb has only the in-frame clones, and not every one. Of about 56,000 clones in the sample, roughly 89% are singletons; the top ten hold around 15%. This receptor was obtained from a woman between 18 and 30 years old in good health and CMV-seronegative. The sample comprised PBMCs. The chain carries TRBV19 and TRBJ2-5, with D perhaps matching TRBD1 (6 bases). DNA for the CDR3: TGTGCCAGTAGTATAGGCAGGGGCCAAGAGACCCAGTACTTC. This encodes CASSIGRGQETQYF.